The entry below gives a single T cell receptor beta chain sequence along with its context. Clones were sequenced by immunoSEQ multiplex PCR, and TCRdb holds only the in-frame ones, with some missing. The sample contains 15,000 to 20,000 clones, roughly 94% of which appear only once. The naive gate required viable CD3+CD4+ or CD3+CD8+ cells with CCR7+CD45RA+CD45RO-CD95-CD27+CD28+ phenotype. Unmatched junction bases numbered 1, after V lost 1 base and J lost 1 base. The CDR3 totals 15 residues. Germline V lookup: CDR1 SEHNR, CDR2 FQNEAQ (reference sequence). This sample is drawn from a study of T cells after posttransplantation cyclophosphamide.

This TCR derives from a woman between 45 and 65 years old in good health and a related stem cell transplant donor. The J gene is TRBJ2-1, the V gene TRBV7-9; 7 bases fit TRBD1. Sequencing input: naive CD4+ T cells sorted from blood. DNA for the CDR3: TGTGCCAGCAGCTTAGGGACAGGTTCCTACAATGAGCAGTTCTTC. It specifies CASSLGTGSYNEQFF.